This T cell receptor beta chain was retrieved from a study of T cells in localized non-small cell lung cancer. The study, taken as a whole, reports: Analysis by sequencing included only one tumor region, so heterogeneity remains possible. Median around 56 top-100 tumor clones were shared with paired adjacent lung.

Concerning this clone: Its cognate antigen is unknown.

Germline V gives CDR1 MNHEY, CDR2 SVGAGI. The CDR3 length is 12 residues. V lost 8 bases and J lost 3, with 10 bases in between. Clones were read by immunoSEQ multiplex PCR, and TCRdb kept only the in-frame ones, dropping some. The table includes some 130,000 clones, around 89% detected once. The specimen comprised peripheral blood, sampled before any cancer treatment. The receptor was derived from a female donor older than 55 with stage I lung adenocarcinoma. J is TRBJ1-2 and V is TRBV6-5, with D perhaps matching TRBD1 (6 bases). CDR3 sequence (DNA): TGTGCCAGCGGAAGGGGGGACTATGGCTACACCTTC. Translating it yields CASGRGDYGYTF.